The 21 T cell receptor beta chains listed next were all sequenced from one sample in a study of T cell repertoires in cytomegalovirus infection. TCRdb independently ran MiXCR on the reads; one entry per CDR3 protein. The sample lists 200,000 to 300,000 distinct CDR3 sequences, 10% to 15% occurring once. What was sequenced was PBMCs. The receptors were gathered from a human donor in good health (CMV status not recorded). Some clones in this sample may be carry-over from other donors' samples.

This clonotype was seen repeatedly, ten times or more. The chain links TRBV7-9 to TRBJ1-6; weak D call: TRBD1 (5 bases). Trimming cost V 3 bases and J 10 bases, with 22 bases left between them. The CDR3 loop spans 17 amino acids. CDR1 and CDR2 (germline): SEHNR, FQNEAQ (reference sequence). CDR3 sequence (DNA): TGTGCCAGCAGCTTGCATGAGTCAACAGGTTTTAGGTCACCCCTCCACTTT. Protein product: CASSLHESTGFRSPLHF.

This clonotype was detected ten times or more. The genes are TRBV2 and TRBJ1-5, with D perhaps matching TRBD1 (6 bases). CDR1 and CDR2 (germline): SNHLY, FYNNEI. V was clipped by 0 bases and J by 4 bases, with 10 bases between them. The CDR3 has 15 residues. CDR3 nucleotides: TGTGCCAGCAGTGAAGCGGGACAAAGAAATCAGCCCCAGCATTTT. It yields the protein CASSEAGQRNQPQHF. The full variable domain, in which reference TRBV2 and TRBJ1-5 provide the parts outside the CDR3, is EPEVTQTPSHQVTQMGQEVILRCVPISNHLYFYWYRQILGQKVEFLVSFYNNEISEKSEIFDDQFSVERPDGSNFTLKIRSTKLEDSAMYFCASSEAGQRNQPQHFGDGTRLSIL.

This clonotype was observed a few times. The chain uses TRBV20-1 and TRBJ1-5; possible D gene TRBD1, 6 bases. Germline V gene lookup returns CDR1 DFQATT and CDR2 SNEGSKA (reference sequence). Deletions cut 3 bases from V and 4 bases from J, with 16 bases between. The length of the CDR3 is 15 residues. CDR3 residues: CSASLQGSRNQPQHF. The DNA of the CDR3 is TGCAGTGCTAGTTTACAGGGTAGTAGGAATCAGCCCCAGCATTTT.

CDR3 sequence reads: CASSSSGGSDTQYF. CDR3 in DNA: TGTGCCAGCAGCAGCAGCGGGGGGTCAGATACGCAGTATTTT. The chain combines TRBV7-2 with TRBJ2-3; TRBD2 agrees at 9 bases. Germline trimming cut 5 bases from V and 4 bases from J; bases unmatched to any gene: 4. Per germline, CDR1 SGHTA and CDR2 FQGNSA. CDR3 length equals 14 residues.

The table lists this clonotype with many counts. CDR3 DNA sequence: TGTGCCAGCAGCTCCCAGGGATTTGGGAACACTGAAGCTTTCTTT. Protein sequence: CASSSQGFGNTEAFF. The rearrangement links TRBV7-3 to TRBJ1-1; maybe TRBD1 (5 bases). Trimming left V 4 bases short and J 1 base short, with 13 bases between. CDR1 SGHTA and CDR2 FQGTGA come from the germline V gene. CDR3 length: 15 amino acids.

This chain joins TRBV5-1 and TRBJ1-2; TRBD1 matches 7 bases. Looked up from germline, CDR1 is SGHRS and CDR2 is YFSETQ. The CDR3 covers 15 residues. J was trimmed by 6 bases and V by 4 bases; bases with no gene match: 12. CDR3 in amino acids: CASSLTGRGIDGYTF. CDR3 sequence (DNA): TGCGCCAGCAGCCTGACAGGGCGGGGAATCGATGGCTACACCTTC.

This clonotype was counted a few times. The chain employs TRBV20-1 and TRBJ2-1, with a tentative D call TRBD2 (7 bases). V shed 7 bases and J shed 4 bases, with 14 bases lying between them. The CDR3 contains 13 residues. Per the germline V gene, CDR1 is DFQATT and CDR2 is SNEGSKA (reference sequence). This CDR3 reads CSVGGPGYNEQFF. CDR3 DNA sequence: TGCAGTGTCGGGGGGCCGGGGTACAATGAGCAGTTCTTC.

The chain links TRBV28 to TRBJ1-1; TRBD1 agrees at 11 bases. The ends lost 6 bases at V and 12 bases at J; junction bases unmatched: 6. The CDR3 sequence is 12 residues long. In germline, CDR1 is MDHEN, CDR2 SYDVKM. CDR3 in amino acids: CASRRGQGVTFF. The CDR3 DNA follows: TGTGCCAGCAGAAGGGGACAGGGGGTAACTTTCTTT. The full variable domain, rest sourced from reference TRBV28 and TRBJ1-1, is DVKVTQSSRYLVKRTGEKVFLECVQDMDHENMFWYRQDPGLGLRLIYFSYDVKMKEKGDIPEGYSVSREKKERFSLILESASTNQTSMYLCASRRGQGVTFFGQGTRLTVV.

This clonotype was counted ten times or more. The chain couples TRBV7-3 to TRBJ2-5; D remains ambiguous. With 5 bases removed from V and 1 base from J, the gap between germline ends came to 8 bases. Germline CDR1 reads SGHTA; CDR2 reads FQGTGA. This CDR3 contains 13 residues. The CDR3: CASSRAPQETQYF. The CDR3 DNA reads TGTGCCAGCAGCCGCGCCCCCCAAGAGACCCAGTACTTC.

The chain has TRBV5-1 and TRBJ1-1; 10 bases are shared with TRBD1. The length of the CDR3 is 17 residues. Germline V gene lookup returns CDR1 SGHRS and CDR2 YFSETQ. V dropped 8 bases and J dropped 0; count of bases not matched to a gene: 13. The CDR3 DNA sequence: TGCGCCAGTCGGCTTAACCGGGACAGGGGACTGAACACTGAAGCTTTCTTT. This translates into CASRLNRDRGLNTEAFF.

This clonotype was counted many times. The chain couples TRBV19 to TRBJ2-5; weak D call: TRBD1 (6 bases). CDR1 is LNHDA, CDR2 SQIVND, per germline (reference sequence). V was cut by 4 bases and J by 4 bases, with 13 bases left in between. There are 14 residues in the CDR3. This CDR3 reads CASSRGQRRETQYF. The CDR3 DNA sequence: TGTGCCAGTAGTAGAGGACAGAGGAGAGAGACCCAGTACTTC.

This chain joins TRBV6-4 and TRBJ2-3; 8 nucleotides agree with TRBD1. Per germline, CDR1 MRHNA and CDR2 SNTAGT. The CDR3 has 15 residues. Germline trimming cut 0 bases from V and 1 base from J; bases unmatched to any gene: 0. CDR3 amino acids: CASSDSGQGTDTQYF. The CDR3 coding sequence is TGTGCCAGCAGTGACTCGGGACAGGGCACAGATACGCAGTATTTT.

This clonotype was picked up many times. The chain has TRBV7-2 and TRBJ1-1, with D unresolved. Germline values: CDR1 SGHTA, CDR2 FQGNSA. V was trimmed by 5 bases and J by 8 bases, leaving 12 bases between them. The CDR3 runs to 12 residues. Here the CDR3 DNA reads TGTGCCAGCAGCCCTCTTGGGTTGGAAGCTTTCTTT. Amino acid sequence: CASSPLGLEAFF.

This clonotype was observed a few times. The chain is built from TRBV11-2 and TRBJ1-2, with D hard to call. The CDR3 has 13 residues. Trimming took 5 bases from V and 6 from J, leaving 13 bases between them. Germline assignment: CDR1 SGHAT and CDR2 FQNNGV. The CDR3 bases are TGTGCCAGCAGCCTCCCGCCTGTGGATGGCTACACCTTC. Amino acids: CASSLPPVDGYTF.

V usage is TRBV19 and J usage is TRBJ2-7; D may be TRBD1 (6 bases). CDR1 and CDR2 from the germline V gene are LNHDA and SQIVND (reference sequence). CDR3 size: 16 residues. The V and J ends lost 3 bases and 3 bases respectively, with 18 bases between them. For the CDR3, the DNA is TGTGCCAGTAGTATCTCTGGGGGCAAACTCGGCTACGAGCAGTACTTC. Protein product: CASSISGGKLGYEQYF.

This sequence joins TRBV19 and TRBJ1-1; TRBD1 might be the D (6 bases). CDR3 length equals 15 residues. The V end was cut by 1 base, the J end by 5 bases, with 14 bases between. Germline loops: CDR1 LNHDA, CDR2 SQIVND (reference sequence). The CDR3 here is CASSIGGGPGTEAFF. The CDR3 nucleotides are TGTGCCAGTAGTATAGGGGGGGGGCCGGGAACTGAAGCTTTCTTT.

This clonotype was seen many times. The V gene is TRBV28, the J gene TRBJ2-5, with 7 bases fitting TRBD2. The V gene's germline CDR1 is MDHEN and CDR2 SYDVKM. Trimming took 6 bases from V and 2 from J; bases not matched to a gene: 12. The length of the CDR3 is 16 residues. The CDR3 nucleotides read TGTGCCAGCAGCCCGGTGGGCGGGAGAATGCAAGAGACCCAGTACTTC. Translating it yields CASSPVGGRMQETQYF. The full variable domain, its missing parts supplied by reference TRBV28 and TRBJ2-5, is DVKVTQSSRYLVKRTGEKVFLECVQDMDHENMFWYRQDPGLGLRLIYFSYDVKMKEKGDIPEGYSVSREKKERFSLILESASTNQTSMYLCASSPVGGRMQETQYFGPGTRLLVL.

This clonotype was seen repeatedly, ten times or more. The rearrangement links TRBV6-2 or TRBV6-3 to TRBJ2-6; D is ambiguous. Germline V gene data show CDR1 as MNHEY and CDR2 as SVGEGT. The CDR3 contains 16 residues. V was trimmed by 5 bases and J by 1 base, leaving 12 bases between them. CDR3 in amino acids: CASSHLQYSGANVLTF. CDR3 DNA: TGTGCCAGCAGTCACCTACAGTATTCTGGGGCCAACGTCCTGACTTTC.

This clonotype was seen at least ten times. V gene TRBV14 combines with J gene TRBJ1-2, with 10 bases identical to TRBD1. This CDR3 has 16 amino acids. The ends lost 4 bases at V and 2 bases at J; junction bases unmatched: 7. Germline V gene lookup returns CDR1 SGHDN and CDR2 FVKESK. The CDR3 is CASSRDRGVANYGYTF. CDR3 coding DNA: TGTGCCAGCAGCCGGGACAGGGGCGTAGCCAACTATGGCTACACCTTC.

The chain uses TRBV14 and TRBJ2-7; 8 bases map to TRBD1. This CDR3 region has 15 residues. The trim removed 1 base at V and 5 bases at J, leaving 7 bases unmatched. Germline V gene sequence: CDR1 SGHDN, CDR2 FVKESK. The CDR3, as DNA: TGTGCCAGCAGCCAAGTCGGCAGGGGGCACGACGAGCAGTACTTC. Its protein product is CASSQVGRGHDEQYF.

At least ten counts were recorded for this clonotype. V gene TRBV7-6 combines with J gene TRBJ1-4, with a tentative D call TRBD1 (5 bases). Trimming removed 1 base at V and 8 bases at J, with 5 bases between. This CDR3 has 12 residues. Germline loops: CDR1 SGHVS, CDR2 FNYEAQ. As DNA, the CDR3 is TGTGCCAGCAGCTTAGAGGGGGAAAAACTGTTTTTT. Its translation is CASSLEGEKLFF.